A selection of T cell receptor beta chains follows, all from one sample in a study of a mutant IDH1 vaccine in newly diagnosed glioma. No cognate antigen is known for these TCRs. Clones were read by immunoSEQ multiplex PCR, and TCRdb kept only the in-frame ones, dropping some. Here the sample spans some 58,000 clones, roughly 76% being singletons. This material consisted of PBMCs, taken from a glioma patient whose treatment included an IDH1 peptide vaccine. Every receptor here comes from a man aged 40-50 years with glioma. CDR3s include the opening cysteine and the closing phenylalanine or tryptophan. D genes are given only for firm matches. Clone size, where shown, is once, few, many, or a class for clones that have expanded.

TRBJ2-2,.,TRBV18,TRBD2,TGTGCCAGCTCCAATAGCGGGAGTGGAACCGGGGAGCTGTTTTTT,CASSNSGSGTGELFF
TRBJ1-6,.,TRBV19,TRBD1,TGTGCCAGTAGTACTCCCCTCAGGGGGCGGTCCTATAATTCACCCCTCCACTTT,CASSTPLRGRSYNSPLHF
TRBJ1-6,.,TRBV30,.,TGTGCCTGGAGTGTCGACAGTGCTCGTGGGCCCCTCCACTTT,CAWSVDSARGPLHF
TRBJ2-2,.,TRBV4-3,TRBD2,TGCACCAGCAGCCAAGTTCCTAGCGGGAGTGCCGGGGAGCTGTTTTTT,CTSSQVPSGSAGELFF
TRBJ1-2,.,TRBV7-6,.,TGTGCCAGCAGCGAAAATACTGGCGCGGCCGATGGCTACACCTTC,CASSENTGAADGYTF
TRBJ2-3,.,TRBV10-3,.,TGTGCCATCAGTGATGAGGGGCACACAGATACGCAGTATTTT,CAISDEGHTDTQYF
TRBJ2-1,.,TRBV13,.,TGTGCCAGCAGCTTATATGTAGGGGGGATCCTCTCCTACAATGAGCAGTTCTTC,CASSLYVGGILSYNEQFF
TRBJ2-3,once,TRBV19,.,TGTGCCAGTAGTCTCTCCACAGATACGCAGTATTTT,CASSLSTDTQYF
TRBJ2-1,.,TRBV4-3,.,TGCGCCAGCAGCCAAGATAAGGGTAGCGGAGCTCCCAATGAGCAGTTCTTC,CASSQDKGSGAPNEQFF
TRBJ1-3,.,TRBV7-2,.,TGTGCCAGCAGGATAGACAGCCTCTCTGGAAACACCATATATTTT,CASRIDSLSGNTIYF
TRBJ2-7,.,TRBV19,.,TGTGCCAGTAGTGTTCCGGGGGACTCCTACGAGCAGTACTTC,CASSVPGDSYEQYF
TRBJ2-7,.,TRBV30,.,TGTGCCTGGGACAGGCTAGCTAGTAATGGGCAGTACTTC,CAWDRLASNGQYF
TRBJ2-1,.,TRBV7-2,TRBD2,TGTGCCAGCAGCCCTAGCGGGGGGGCCTGGGATGAGCAGTTCTTC,CASSPSGGAWDEQFF
TRBJ1-5,.,TRBV6-6,TRBD1,TGTGCCAGCAGCCCAACAGGGGGCCATCAGCCCCAGCATTTT,CASSPTGGHQPQHF
TRBJ2-2,.,TRBV9,.,TGTGCCAGCAGCGTAGCTTCAAGCGGGTTCGCGGGGACCGGGGAGCTGTTTTTT,CASSVASSGFAGTGELFF
TRBJ2-7,.,TRBV11-2,.,TGTGCCAGCAGCCCTTCGACAGGGAGGTACGAGCAGTACTTC,CASSPSTGRYEQYF
TRBJ2-7,.,TRBV7-8,.,TGTGCCAGCAGCTTAGAGGGGGGAGGTTTCCCCCTCTACGAGCAGTACTTC,CASSLEGGGFPLYEQYF
TRBJ2-5,.,TRBV10-3,TRBD1,TGTGCCAGCACAGGGGCGCACGACGAGGAGACCCAGTACTTC,CASTGAHDEETQYF
TRBJ2-5,.,TRBV9,.,TGTGCCAGCAGCCCTGATTTGGGAGAGACCCAGTACTTC,CASSPDLGETQYF
TRBJ1-4,.,TRBV5-4,TRBD1,TGTGCCAGCAGCGCCACAGGGGGGGGAGAAAAACTGTTTTTT,CASSATGGGEKLFF
TRBJ2-1,few,TRBV18,TRBD1,TGTGCCAGCTCATTATTCTCGGGACAGGGGAGCAATGAGCAGTTCTTC,CASSLFSGQGSNEQFF
TRBJ2-4,.,TRBV4-3,TRBD2,TGCGCCAGCAGCCAAGCGTCTAGCGGGAGTGCCTATGCCAAAAACATTCAGTACTTC,CASSQASSGSAYAKNIQYF
TRBJ2-5,.,TRBV5-1,TRBD2,TGCGCCAGCAGCTTGGTGCCTAGCGGGAGAGTAGAGACCCAGTACTTC,CASSLVPSGRVETQYF
TRBJ2-3,.,TRBV13,TRBD2,TGTGCCAGCAGCTTATACACCAGGACTAGCGGGAGGGCAGGAACAGATACGCAGTATTTT,CASSLYTRTSGRAGTDTQYF
TRBJ2-2,.,TRBV10-3,.,TGTGCCACCGACCGGGGGGCTCGGACCGGGGAGCTGTTTTTT,CATDRGARTGELFF
TRBJ2-1,.,TRBV19,TRBD2,TGTGCCAGTAGTACTAGACTAGCAATAAGCTCCTACAATGAGCAGTTCTTC,CASSTRLAISSYNEQFF
TRBJ1-1,.,TRBV4-3,.,TGCGCCAGCAGCCTAGAGACAGTCAACACTGAAGCTTTCTTT,CASSLETVNTEAFF
TRBJ1-1,.,TRBV7-8,.,TGTGCCAGCAGCTTACTAGGGGGGGCACAGAACACTGAAGCTTTCTTT,CASSLLGGAQNTEAFF
TRBJ2-5,.,TRBV5-1,.,TGCGCCAGCAGCTTACAGGGGGGGTCGGAGACCCAGTACTTC,CASSLQGGSETQYF
TRBJ2-2,.,TRBV6-6,TRBD2,TGTGCCAGCGGGGCGGGAGAATACACCGGGGAGCTGTTTTTT,CASGAGEYTGELFF
TRBJ1-1,few,TRBV29-1,TRBD1,TGCAGCGTCCAGGACAGGACGCGGAACACTGAAGCTTTCTTT,CSVQDRTRNTEAFF
TRBJ1-1,.,TRBV7-2,.,TGTGCCAGCAGCTTAGCGCCAGGGAACACTGAAGCTTTCTTT,CASSLAPGNTEAFF
TRBJ2-1,once,TRBV5-4,TRBD2,TGTGCCAGCAGCTTGGGACTAGCGGGGGTTCAGTTCTTC,CASSLGLAGVQFF
TRBJ1-5,.,TRBV19,TRBD1,TGTGCCAGTAGCAGGACAGGGTTTGGCAATCAGCCCCAGCATTTT,CASSRTGFGNQPQHF
TRBJ1-3,.,TRBV6-5,.,TGTGCCAGCGCCACACCAGGCTCTGGAAACACCATATATTTT,CASATPGSGNTIYF
TRBJ2-7,.,TRBV5-1,.,TGCGCCAGCAGCTTCGGGCCGGAGTACGAGCAGTACTTC,CASSFGPEYEQYF
TRBJ2-7,.,TRBV5-5,.,TGTGCCAGCAGCTTTAAGGCCAGGGACCACGAGCAGTACTTC,CASSFKARDHEQYF
TRBJ1-2,.,TRBV6-5,TRBD1,TGTGCCAGCAGCGCGACAGGGGCGAGGAACTATGGCTACACCTTC,CASSATGARNYGYTF
TRBJ1-3,once,TRBV30,TRBD1,TGTGCCTGGAGTGTATCTCGACAGGGAGGAAACACCATATATTTT,CAWSVSRQGGNTIYF
TRBJ1-4,.,TRBV6-6,TRBD1,TGTGCCAGCAGATATGGACAGGGATTGAGTGAAAAACTGTTTTTT,CASRYGQGLSEKLFF
TRBJ2-7,.,TRBV7-2,TRBD2,TGTGCCAGCAGCTCAATACGGACTAGTATCGACGAGCAGTACTTC,CASSSIRTSIDEQYF
TRBJ2-7,.,TRBV7-9,.,TGTGCCAGCAGCTTAGTAGGTAGCTCCTACGAGCAGTACTTC,CASSLVGSSYEQYF
TRBJ2-1,.,TRBV5-5,.,TGTGCCAGCAGCTTGATTCCGGGCAGCTCCTACAATGAGCAGTTCTTC,CASSLIPGSSYNEQFF
TRBJ1-1,.,TRBV5-6,.,TGTGCCAGCAGCTTCTTGAGGGAACCTGCAAACACTGAAGCTTTCTTT,CASSFLREPANTEAFF
TRBJ2-7,.,TRBV5-5,.,TGTGCCAGCAGCTGGTCCGGAGGGATACTCTACGAGCAGTACTTC,CASSWSGGILYEQYF
TRBJ2-2,.,TRBV6-1,.,TGTGCCAGCACCAAGGGCCAGAACACCGGGGAGCTGTTTTTT,CASTKGQNTGELFF
TRBJ1-5,.,TRBV5-5,.,TGTGCCAGCAGTTATCTGACAGCTAGCAATCAGCCCCAGCATTTT,CASSYLTASNQPQHF
TRBJ1-2,.,TRBV28,.,TGTGCCAGCAGTCGATCCGGGGGGGAAAGAAATGGCTACACCTTC,CASSRSGGERNGYTF
TRBJ2-7,.,TRBV5-4,.,TGTGCCAGCAGCTTGGGGATCGCAGGGACATTCACCTACGAGCAGTACTTC,CASSLGIAGTFTYEQYF
TRBJ2-1,.,TRBV10-3,TRBD2,TGTGCCACCCAGGTTCTAGCGGGAGCCTACAATGAGCAGTTCTTC,CATQVLAGAYNEQFF
TRBJ2-6,.,TRBV9,.,TGTGCCAGCAGCCCTTCATCTGGGGCCAACGTCCTGACTTTC,CASSPSSGANVLTF
TRBJ2-5,.,TRBV11-2,TRBD1,TGTGCCAGCAGCAGACAGGGGGCGTCGGGAGAGACCCAGTACTTC,CASSRQGASGETQYF
TRBJ2-7,once,TRBV5-1,TRBD1,TGCGCCAGCAGCCCGGGACAGCCCTACGAGCAGTACTTC,CASSPGQPYEQYF
TRBJ2-3,.,TRBV5-1,TRBD2,TGCGCCAGCAGCTTGTGGCGGGGGGGCCGCGATACGCAGTATTTT,CASSLWRGGRDTQYF
TRBJ2-1,.,TRBV19,TRBD2,TGTGCCAGTAGTACCTTACTAGCGGGAGTGTTCAATGAGCAGTTCTTC,CASSTLLAGVFNEQFF
TRBJ1-2,.,TRBV19,.,TGTGCCAGTAGTATAGCGGAGCCCGACTACCATCGCACCTTC,CASSIAEPDYHRTF
TRBJ2-3,few,TRBV7-2,TRBD2,TGTGCCAGCAGCTCACTAGCGCAGTACACAGATACGCAGTATTTT,CASSSLAQYTDTQYF
TRBJ1-2,.,TRBV30,.,TGTGCCTGGAGTCGGGCCTCCGGGATCTTGGGCTATGGCTACACCTTC,CAWSRASGILGYGYTF